A single sample gave rise to the 28 T cell receptor beta chains below, sequenced in a study of patients and donors after allogeneic stem cell transplantation. TCRdb re-analysed the RT-PCR reads in MiXCR, keeping a single row per CDR3 protein. The sample carries roughly 4,200 distinct CDR3 sequences, less than 20% recorded once. Sequencing was done on a sample of blood, either unsorted or a sorted T cell fraction (not recorded which). These receptors originate from a human donor who was either an allogeneic HSCT recipient or a stem cell or donor lymphocyte infusion donor (not recorded which). It is not recorded whose cells these are; they may come from a transplant donor.

The chain carries TRBV28 and TRBJ1-5; D call uncertain. Germline V gives CDR1 MDHEN, CDR2 SYDVKM. The V end was cut by 5 bases, the J end by 1 base, with 12 bases between. This CDR3 contains 15 residues. In DNA, the CDR3 is TGTGCCAGCAGTCCTCCCGGGTTGAGCAATCAGCCCCAGCATTTT. It codes for CASSPPGLSNQPQHF. Supplemented by reference TRBV28 and TRBJ1-5, the full variable domain reads DVKVTQSSRYLVKRTGEKVFLECVQDMDHENMFWYRQDPGLGLRLIYFSYDVKMKEKGDIPEGYSVSREKKERFSLILESASTNQTSMYLCASSPPGLSNQPQHFGDGTRLSIL.

In its sample, this clonotype ranks as large. The chain is built from TRBV7-9 and TRBJ2-5; possibly TRBD2 for D (5 bases). The V end was cut by 3 bases, the J end by 4 bases, with 9 bases between. The CDR3 consists of 13 residues. Germline CDR1 SEHNR, CDR2 FQNEAQ (reference sequence). The CDR3 DNA follows: TGTGCCAGCAGCTTCCAAGGAGGAGAGACCCAGTACTTC. It yields the protein CASSFQGGETQYF.

The chain combines TRBV18 with TRBJ2-7; D uncertain. This CDR3 is built from 12 residues. The ends were cut back, 3 bases at V and 4 bases at J, with 7 bases in the middle. Germline V CDR1 and CDR2: KGHSH, LQKENI. In DNA form, the CDR3 reads TGTGCCAGCTCACCGGACCTTTACGAGCAGTACTTC. It is translated as CASSPDLYEQYF.

This clonotype was picked up many times. This CDR3 is CASSNQGAYGYTF. CDR3 in DNA: TGTGCCAGCAGTAATCAGGGGGCTTATGGCTACACCTTC. The chain is built from TRBV12-3 or TRBV12-4 and TRBJ1-2; 8 bases match TRBD1. The CDR3 has 13 residues. The V segment lost 5 bases and the J segment 5 bases; nucleotides outside the gene matches: 4.

This clonotype turned up a few times. The genes are TRBV29-1 and TRBJ1-2; 7 positions match TRBD1. The CDR3 spans 12 residues. V lost 5 bases and J lost 2; bases outside the gene matches: 2. Per germline, CDR1 SQVTM and CDR2 ANQGSEA. Written as DNA, the CDR3 is TGCAGCGTTCAAGGGGGCAACTATGGCTACACCTTC. Amino acid sequence: CSVQGGNYGYTF.

This clonotype was counted a few times. V is TRBV6-5 and J is TRBJ1-1; weak D call: TRBD1 (5 bases). Germline CDR1 is MNHEY and CDR2 is SVGAGI. The CDR3 runs to 12 residues. The germline V and J ends were trimmed by 8 bases and 5 bases, with 12 bases remaining between them. This CDR3 reads CASSRGVTEAFF. The CDR3 DNA sequence: TGTGCCAGCTCCCGGGGGGTGACTGAAGCTTTCTTT.

The chain employs TRBV5-1 and TRBJ2-7, with 10 bases matching TRBD2. The CDR3 has 15 amino acids. In germline, CDR1 is SGHRS, CDR2 YFSETQ. Trimming removed 3 bases from V and 4 bases from J; junction bases left unmatched: 7. CDR3 nucleotide sequence: TGCGCCAGCAGCTGGGCTAGCGGGAGTTTTTACGAGCAGTACTTC. Its translation: CASSWASGSFYEQYF.

This rearrangement joins TRBV5-1 to TRBJ2-1; D call uncertain. The CDR3 totals 11 residues. Trimming cost V 6 bases and J 9 bases, with 10 bases left between them. Germline CDR1 SGHRS, CDR2 YFSETQ. In DNA, the CDR3 is TGCGCCAGCAAGCTAGAGGTTGAGCAGTTCTTC. Residues: CASKLEVEQFF. Looking up the rest from reference TRBV5-1 and TRBJ2-1 gives the full variable domain: KAGVTQTPRYLIKTRGQQVTLSCSPISGHRSVSWYQQTPGQGLQFLFEYFSETQRNKGNFPGRFSGRQFSNSRSEMNVSTLELGDSALYLCASKLEVEQFFGPGTRLTVL.

The rearrangement uses TRBV3-1 and TRBJ2-3; no clear D gene. Per germline, CDR1 LGHDT and CDR2 YNNKEL (reference sequence). Trimming took 2 bases from V and 5 from J, leaving 11 bases between them. The CDR3 is made up of 14 amino acids. CDR3 coding DNA: TGTGCCAGCAGCCAATGGGCCACTGAAGATACGCAGTATTTT. Translating gives CASSQWATEDTQYF.

The CDR3 DNA reads TGTGCCAGCAGCCAAGATGGACAGGTCTCTAACTATGGCTACACCTTC. Its protein is CASSQDGQVSNYGYTF. The V call is TRBV14, the J call TRBJ1-2; 7 bases are a match to TRBD1. Germline V gene lookup returns CDR1 SGHDN and CDR2 FVKESK. V shed 0 bases and J 0 bases; nucleotides not matched to a gene: 4. The CDR3 extends over 16 amino acids.

The V gene is TRBV29-1, the J gene TRBJ1-4; D may be TRBD1 (6 bases). The CDR3 covers 13 residues. Looked up from germline, CDR1 is SQVTM and CDR2 is ANQGSEA. The V gene lost 4 bases and the J gene lost 5 bases, with 11 bases spanning the gap. CDR3 bases: TGCAGCGTTGTGGGCAGGGGAAATGAAAAACTGTTTTTT. As protein: CSVVGRGNEKLFF.

This clonotype was observed a few times. The gene calls are TRBV20-1 and TRBJ2-7; possibly TRBD1 for D (8 bases). The CDR3 length is 12 residues. The germline V gene encodes CDR1 DFQATT and CDR2 SNEGSKA (reference sequence). CDR3 DNA: TGCATTCTACAGGGGGGGTCCCACGAGCAGTACTTC. Amino acid sequence: CILQGGSHEQYF.

This clonotype occurred many times. The chain has TRBV5-1 and TRBJ1-1; a possible D gene is TRBD1 (5 bases). CDR1 is SGHRS, CDR2 YFSETQ, per germline. Trimming stripped 0 bases from V and 6 bases from J, with 12 bases between. The CDR3 runs to 14 residues. Here the CDR3 DNA reads TGCGCCAGCAGCTTGGGGCAGGGAAGGGCTGAAGCTTTCTTT. Protein: CASSLGQGRAEAFF.

This clonotype was seen a handful of times. The genes are TRBV27 and TRBJ1-2; TRBD1 agrees at 8 bases. The V and J ends lost 2 bases and 7 bases, in that order; junction bases with no gene match: 15. CDR3 length: 17 residues. Germline assignment: CDR1 MNHEY and CDR2 SMNVEV (reference sequence). The CDR3 spells CASSLMGMGRGRFGYTF. The CDR3 DNA sequence: TGTGCCAGCAGTTTAATGGGTATGGGCAGGGGGCGATTTGGCTACACCTTC.

This clonotype was observed at least ten times. The rearrangement uses TRBV20-1 and TRBJ1-2; 11 bases match TRBD1. The V gene end was trimmed by 6 bases and the J gene end by 3 bases; junction bases not matched to a gene: 0. CDR1 is DFQATT, CDR2 SNEGSKA, per germline (reference sequence). The CDR3 spans 12 residues. The CDR3 DNA is TGCAGTGCGGGACAGGGGGACTATGGCTACACCTTC. Translation gives CSAGQGDYGYTF.

The table lists this clonotype with many counts. This chain connects TRBV28 to TRBJ1-1; a weak D match, TRBD1 (5 bases). The CDR3 covers 14 residues. V gave up 5 bases and J gave up 0 bases, with 10 bases separating them. Germline CDR1 is MDHEN and CDR2 is SYDVKM. CDR3 protein: CASSAPGLNTEAFF. CDR3 sequence (DNA): TGTGCCAGCAGTGCCCCAGGGTTGAACACTGAAGCTTTCTTT.

This clonotype was counted at least ten times. This sequence joins TRBV2 and TRBJ1-2; D may be TRBD1 (5 bases). The CDR3 consists of 15 residues. Germline V lookup: CDR1 SNHLY, CDR2 FYNNEI. The V end lost 6 bases, the J end lost 4 bases, and 18 bases lay between the germline ends. Written as DNA, the CDR3 is TGTGCCAGCAGCGACCCGGGACGGAAACTCTATGGCTACACCTTC. Residues: CASSDPGRKLYGYTF. The variable domain in full, with the rest retrieved from reference TRBV2 and TRBJ1-2, is EPEVTQTPSHQVTQMGQEVILRCVPISNHLYFYWYRQILGQKVEFLVSFYNNEISEKSEIFDDQFSVERPDGSNFTLKIRSTKLEDSAMYFCASSDPGRKLYGYTFGSGTRLTVV.

This clonotype is categorized as medium-sized. The chain employs TRBV12-3 or TRBV12-4 and TRBJ2-1; maybe TRBD1 (5 bases). V gave up 5 bases and J gave up 10 bases, with 9 bases separating them. CDR3 length equals 11 residues. CDR3 in amino acids: CASSAGWEQFF. CDR3 sequence (DNA): TGTGCCAGCAGTGCAGGGTGGGAGCAGTTCTTC.

The chain recombines TRBV12-3 or TRBV12-4 with TRBJ2-5, with 9 nucleotides matching TRBD1. This CDR3 spans 14 amino acids. V lost 7 bases, J lost 5 bases, and 8 bases stayed unmatched. CDR3 sequence (DNA): TGTGCCAGCACCCAGGACAGGGGAGGGGAGACCCAGTACTTC. Its translation is CASTQDRGGETQYF.

V is TRBV2 and J is TRBJ1-5; D perhaps matches TRBD1 (6 bases). Per the germline V gene, CDR1 is SNHLY and CDR2 is FYNNEI. This CDR3 contains 13 residues. V was cut by 6 bases and J by 5 bases, with 11 bases left in between. This CDR3 reads CASSLTGHQPQHF. The CDR3 bases are TGTGCCAGCAGCCTGACAGGTCATCAGCCCCAGCATTTT.

The chain combines TRBV14 with TRBJ2-7, with 7 nucleotides matching TRBD1. The V gene's germline CDR1 is SGHDN and CDR2 FVKESK. The trim removed 0 bases at V and 2 bases at J, leaving 4 bases unmatched. The length of the CDR3 is 15 residues. The CDR3 loop reads CASSQEGQLTYEQYF. The CDR3, as DNA: TGTGCCAGCAGCCAAGAGGGACAGCTCACCTACGAGCAGTACTTC. The full variable domain, rest sourced from reference TRBV14 and TRBJ2-7, is EAGVTQFPSHSVIEKGQTVTLRCDPISGHDNLYWYRRVMGKEIKFLLHFVKESKQDESGMPNNRFLAERTGGTYSTLKVQPAELEDSGVYFCASSQEGQLTYEQYFGPGTRLTVT.

This clonotype occurred many times. The J gene is TRBJ2-1, the V gene TRBV5-1; 10 bases align to TRBD2. Germline CDR1 SGHRS, CDR2 YFSETQ. After removal of 1 base from V and 7 bases from J, the junction contained 11 bases not matched to a gene. The CDR3 contains 17 residues. The CDR3 sequence is CASSLLAGGSWGNEQFF. The CDR3 nucleotides read TGCGCCAGCAGCTTGTTAGCGGGAGGCTCTTGGGGGAATGAGCAGTTCTTC.

This clonotype was detected many times. This rearrangement joins TRBV12-3 or TRBV12-4 to TRBJ1-1, with D possibly matching TRBD1 (5 bases). Trimming removed 6 bases at V and 1 base at J, with 15 bases between. This CDR3 contains 15 residues. CDR3 region: CASRRGQGGNTEAFF. CDR3 coding DNA: TGTGCCAGCAGAAGAGGCCAGGGAGGGAACACTGAAGCTTTCTTT.

This clonotype occurred a few times. J is TRBJ2-1 and V is TRBV10-3; TRBD2 matches at 8 bases. Germline V gives CDR1 ENHRY, CDR2 SYGVKD. CDR3 size: 17 residues. Trimming took 6 bases from V and 2 from J; bases not matched to a gene: 12. The CDR3 spells CAISRLARGRTYNEQFF. CDR3 bases: TGTGCCATCAGCCGACTAGCGCGGGGTCGGACCTACAATGAGCAGTTCTTC.

This clonotype has more than one count but fewer than ten. The V and J genes are TRBV6-5 and TRBJ2-7; 13 bases align to TRBD2. Germline CDR1 and CDR2: MNHEY and SVGAGI. The CDR3 covers 17 residues. Trimming removed 2 bases from V and 2 bases from J; junction bases left unmatched: 6. The CDR3 nucleotides read TGTGCCAGCAGTTACGAGATCGGGACTAGCGGGGCCTACGAGCAGTACTTC. It specifies CASSYEIGTSGAYEQYF.

V gene TRBV20-1 combines with J gene TRBJ2-4, with TRBD2 matching 7 bases. The length of the CDR3 is 14 residues. After removal of 2 bases from V and 1 base from J, the junction contained 2 bases not matched to a gene. Germline V gene sequence: CDR1 DFQATT, CDR2 SNEGSKA (reference sequence). This CDR3 reads CSARWGGAKNIQYF. For the CDR3, the DNA is TGCAGTGCTAGATGGGGGGGTGCCAAAAACATTCAGTACTTC.

This chain joins TRBV28 and TRBJ2-5; D is ambiguous. This CDR3 is 14 amino acids long. Germline V gene sequence: CDR1 MDHEN, CDR2 SYDVKM. V lost 4 bases, J lost 2 bases, and 11 bases lay in between. The CDR3, as DNA: TGTGCCAGCAGTTCCGACGATCGACAAGAGACCCAGTACTTC. It is translated as CASSSDDRQETQYF.

Ten or more counts support this clonotype. The chain recombines TRBV5-1 with TRBJ2-7; D might be TRBD2 (5 bases). Germline values: CDR1 SGHRS, CDR2 YFSETQ. Trimming shortened V by 1 base and J by 2 bases, and 10 bases separated the two germline ends. The CDR3 runs 14 residues. The CDR3 loop is CASSLIVGAYEQYF. The CDR3 DNA sequence: TGCGCCAGCAGCTTGATCGTCGGGGCCTACGAGCAGTACTTC.